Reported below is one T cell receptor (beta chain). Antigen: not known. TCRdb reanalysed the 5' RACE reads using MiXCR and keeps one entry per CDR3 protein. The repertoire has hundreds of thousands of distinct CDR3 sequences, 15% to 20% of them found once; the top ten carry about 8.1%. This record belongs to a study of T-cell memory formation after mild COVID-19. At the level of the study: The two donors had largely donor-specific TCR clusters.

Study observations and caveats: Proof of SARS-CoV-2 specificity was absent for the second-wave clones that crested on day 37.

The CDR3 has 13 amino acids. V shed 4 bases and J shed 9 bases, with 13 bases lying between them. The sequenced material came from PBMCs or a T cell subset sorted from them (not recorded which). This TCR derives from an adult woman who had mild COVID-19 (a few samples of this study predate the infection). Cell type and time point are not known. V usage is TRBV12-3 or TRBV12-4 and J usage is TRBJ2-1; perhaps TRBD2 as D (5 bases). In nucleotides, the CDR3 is TGTGCCAGCAGTTACTCCCCGGGGTTTGAGCAGTTCTTC. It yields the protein CASSYSPGFEQFF.